The clone carrying this T cell receptor (beta chain) was seen only once. Looked up from germline, CDR1 is SQVTM and CDR2 is ANQGSEA. V gave up 3 bases and J gave up 3 bases; unmatched junction bases: 5. The CDR3 consists of 15 residues. The data derive from a study of control samples from healthy donors and cancer patients. The method was immunoSEQ multiplex PCR; TCRdb's version includes in-frame clones alone and lacks a portion of them. The sample lists 65,000 to 100,000 clones; 87% were seen once. Sequencing used blood. The receptor comes from a man aged 50-60 years in good health. This chain uses TRBV29-1 with TRBJ2-3; 11 positions match TRBD2. The CDR3 nucleotides are TGCAGCGTTGAGCCGGCTAGCGGGAGGACAGATACGCAGTATTTT. It specifies CSVEPASGRTDTQYF.